This paragraph covers one T cell receptor (beta chain) sequence. Its antigen is unidentified. The V gene's germline CDR1 is LNHDA and CDR2 SQIVND (reference sequence). The CDR3 consists of 16 residues. The sample comes from a study of monozygotic twins with inflammatory bowel disease. Notes on the study in general: With inverse Simpson as the measure, TCRbeta diversity was lower in IBD patients than in healthy co-twins.

Starting material for each TCR library was around 3.5 ug of total RNA. Researchers ran eight separate cDNA reactions for each sample. UMIs were attached via template switching, each with a 6-nucleotide sample barcode. TCRdb re-called the 5' RACE reads and shows each CDR3 protein once, DNA omitted. This table lists a few hundred thousand distinct CDR3 sequences. The rearrangement links TRBV19 to TRBJ1-2. Sample: blood. The receptor was isolated from a human donor with ulcerative colitis or Crohn's disease, or a healthy co-twin of an affected twin (not recorded which). The CDR3 sequence: CASSLGTSLTGYGYTF.